Listed below are T cell receptor beta chains from one sample, sequenced in a study of graft-versus-host responses after intestinal transplantation. Here immunoSEQ multiplex PCR was the method, and the copy in TCRdb shows in-frame clones only, minus some. The sample carries roughly 10,000 clones, about a third recorded once. This specimen consisted of alloreactive CD4+ T cells from a mixed lymphocyte reaction culture, obtained before transplantation. The receptors were gathered from a human patient who was an organ donor for intestinal transplantation. CDR3s include the opening cysteine and the closing phenylalanine or tryptophan. A D gene is named only where the DNA matches it firmly. Part of the rows lack a size; the others show once, few, many or a class for expanded clones.

clone size	V gene	J gene	D gene	CDR3 DNA	CDR3 protein
.	TRBV29-1	TRBJ1-1	TRBD1	TGCAGCGTCCCGGCCGGGACAGGGACGAGAAAGGCTGAAGCTTTCTTT	CSVPAGTGTRKAEAFF
.	TRBV5-4	TRBJ1-2	TRBD1	TGTGCCAGCAGCTGGGGCCAGGGGGCGTATGGCTACACCTTC	CASSWGQGAYGYTF
.	TRBV27	TRBJ2-5	TRBD2	TGTGCCAGCAGTCCCCGACTAGCGGGGGGGAGAACAGAGACCCAGTACTTC	CASSPRLAGGRTETQYF
few	TRBV5-4	TRBJ2-3	TRBD2	TGTGCCAGCAGCATCACTCCGGGACTAGTCACAGATACGCAGTATTTT	CASSITPGLVTDTQYF
.	TRBV6-6	TRBJ2-5	.	TGTGCCAGCAGTTTCGGGCAAGAGACCCAGTACTTC	CASSFGQETQYF
.	TRBV29-1	TRBJ2-7	.	TGCAGCGGGGTGGGCCGGACTCAGAGCTCCTACGAGCAGTACTTC	CSGVGRTQSSYEQYF
.	TRBV2	TRBJ1-2	.	TGTGCCAGCAGTTTTCGTCGGGGTGGCTACACCTTC	CASSFRRGGYTF
once	TRBV4-1	TRBJ2-5	TRBD2	TGCGCCAGCAGCCCGAGGGTCGCTAGCGGGGGGGCAGGGGAGACCCAGTACTTC	CASSPRVASGGAGETQYF
.	TRBV5-6	TRBJ2-2	.	TGTGCCAGCAGCTGGATAGGGGTAAACGGGGAGCTGTTTTTT	CASSWIGVNGELFF
.	TRBV6-6	TRBJ2-1	.	TGTGCCAGCAGTACACAGGGATACTACAATGAGCAGTTCTTC	CASSTQGYYNEQFF
few	TRBV11-3	TRBJ2-7	.	TGTGCCAGCAGCTTAGGTCCTGCAGGGTCCTACGAGCAGTACTTC	CASSLGPAGSYEQYF
.	TRBV10-3	TRBJ2-3	TRBD2	TGTGCCATCGGCGGGGGGCCCCCGCCAGATACGCAGTATTTT	CAIGGGPPPDTQYF
.	TRBV9	TRBJ2-3	.	TGTGCCAGCAGCGTAGCTACCGGTTGGGGGGGGGCTGATACGCAGTATTTT	CASSVATGWGGADTQYF
.	TRBV19	TRBJ1-3	TRBD1	TGTGCCAGTAGTTTCGGTCAGGGGGCTGGCACCATATATTTT	CASSFGQGAGTIYF
.	TRBV27	TRBJ2-1	.	TGTGCCAGCAGTTTATTCGGGGACAATGAGCAGTTCTTC	CASSLFGDNEQFF